Below, 28 T cell receptor beta chains from the same sample are listed, as sequenced in a study of human T cells and chemical hapten exposure. Time point in this sample: patch test 3, about 24 weeks after DPC sensitization. Treatment meaning: therapeutic diphenylcyclopropenone sensitization with weekly scalp DPC. Using its own MiXCR run on the RACE reads, TCRdb lists one record per CDR3 protein. The profile shows about 110,000 distinct CDR3 sequences, 34% of them singletons. The starting material was whole blood, obtained in connection with sensitization to the hapten diphenylcyclopropenone (DPC). The receptors originated from a man aged 40-50 years with alopecia areata. Some clones in this sample may be carry-over from other donors' samples.

This sequence joins TRBV7-2 and TRBJ2-1; 10 bases match TRBD2. The CDR3 sequence is 18 residues long. CDR1 and CDR2 (germline): SGHTA, FQGNSA. V lost 0 bases and J lost 5; bases outside the gene matches: 10. CDR3 loop: CASSLAYPSGSFDNEQFF. CDR3 coding DNA: TGTGCCAGCAGCTTAGCATATCCTAGCGGGAGCTTCGACAATGAGCAGTTCTTC.

This clonotype was picked up a small number of times. The rearrangement joins TRBV24-1 to TRBJ2-2, with TRBD1 as a possible D gene (6 bases). Germline V gene data show CDR1 as KGHDR and CDR2 as SFDVKD. This CDR3 spans 20 amino acids. With 1 base removed from V and 2 bases from J, the gap between germline ends came to 22 bases. CDR3: CATSDLGPRDRPKNTGELFF. Here the CDR3 DNA reads TGTGCCACCAGTGATTTAGGCCCCCGCGACAGGCCTAAAAACACCGGGGAGCTGTTTTTT.

The sample holds a few counts of this clonotype. The rearrangement links TRBV6-6 to TRBJ2-3, with D perhaps TRBD2 (5 bases). The CDR3 runs 14 residues. Germline assignment: CDR1 MNHNY and CDR2 SVGAGI (reference sequence). Trimming removed 4 bases from V and 5 bases from J, with 13 bases in between. The CDR3 nucleotides read TGTGCCAGCAGTTGGGGAGATGGGAAAGATACGCAGTATTTT. Translation gives CASSWGDGKDTQYF.

J is TRBJ2-1 and V is TRBV20-1, with unresolved D. The CDR3 totals 15 residues. The V gene's germline CDR1 is DFQATT and CDR2 SNEGSKA (reference sequence). Trimming left V 3 bases short and J 0 bases short, with 12 bases between. CDR3 protein: CSARDLLSSYNEQFF. The CDR3 coding sequence is TGCAGTGCTAGGGACCTCCTCTCCTCCTACAATGAGCAGTTCTTC.

This chain uses TRBV4-3 with TRBJ2-2, with D perhaps matching TRBD2 (6 bases). Trimming pared 1 base from V and 3 bases from J, leaving 12 bases between. The V gene's germline CDR1 is LGHNA and CDR2 YSLEER. This CDR3 contains 16 residues. CDR3 coding DNA: TGCGCCAGCAGCCAAGTGCGGGGAATAGACACCGGGGAGCTGTTTTTT. Protein: CASSQVRGIDTGELFF.

In DNA form, the CDR3 reads TGTGCCAGCAGTGTATACCGGGACAGCTGTAAAAACATTCAGTACTTC. Translation gives CASSVYRDSCKNIQYF. V is TRBV27 and J is TRBJ2-4; the match to TRBD1 covers 7 bases. This CDR3 has 16 residues. The germline V gene has CDR1 MNHEY and CDR2 SMNVEV (reference sequence). J lost 4 bases, V lost 5 bases, and 11 bases had no gene match.

The V and J genes are TRBV9 and TRBJ2-1; 12 bases line up with TRBD2. Germline V lookup: CDR1 SGDLS, CDR2 YYNGEE. The CDR3 covers 16 residues. Trimming at V came to 0 bases and at J to 7 bases, leaving 5 bases not matched to a gene. The CDR3 loop is CASSVGSLAGGNEQFF. CDR3 bases: TGTGCCAGCAGCGTAGGAAGTCTAGCGGGAGGGAATGAGCAGTTCTTC.

This clonotype was detected only a few times. The chain combines TRBV29-1 with TRBJ2-1, with TRBD2 as a possible D gene (5 bases). CDR1 and CDR2 from the germline V gene are SQVTM and ANQGSEA. Deletions cut 3 bases from V and 0 bases from J, with 12 bases between. This CDR3 is built from 15 residues. The CDR3 region is CSVEDFPSSYNEQFF. For the CDR3, the DNA is TGCAGCGTTGAGGACTTTCCGAGCTCCTACAATGAGCAGTTCTTC.

This chain links TRBV5-1 with TRBJ2-3; perhaps TRBD2 as D (5 bases). This CDR3 contains 13 residues. From germline, CDR1 is SGHRS and CDR2 YFSETQ. Trimming left V 7 bases short and J 4 bases short, with 13 bases between. The CDR3 spells CASSASGADTQYF. The CDR3 nucleotides are TGCGCCAGCTCGGCCAGCGGAGCAGATACGCAGTATTTT. Together with reference TRBV5-1 and TRBJ2-3, the CDR3 gives the full variable domain: KAGVTQTPRYLIKTRGQQVTLSCSPISGHRSVSWYQQTPGQGLQFLFEYFSETQRNKGNFPGRFSGRQFSNSRSEMNVSTLELGDSALYLCASSASGADTQYFGPGTRLTVL.

This clonotype was seen more than once but under ten times. The chain is built from TRBV7-6 and TRBJ1-3, with D maybe TRBD1 (6 bases). Per germline, CDR1 SGHVS and CDR2 FNYEAQ. The V end lost 4 bases, the J end lost 2 bases, and 15 bases lay between the germline ends. This CDR3 contains 16 residues. The CDR3 here is CASSSRGRDTGNTIYF. Here the CDR3 DNA reads TGTGCCAGCAGCTCGCGGGGCCGGGACACTGGAAACACCATATATTTT. Complete variable domain (other parts from reference TRBV7-6 and TRBJ1-3): GAGVSQSPRYKVTKRGQDVALRCDPISGHVSLYWYRQALGQGPEFLTYFNYEAQQDKSGLPNDRFSAERPEGSISTLTIQRTEQRDSAMYRCASSSRGRDTGNTIYFGEGSWLTVV.

This chain links TRBV18 with TRBJ1-1; the match to TRBD1 covers 10 bases. J was trimmed by 1 base and V by 3 bases; bases with no gene match: 2. Germline-derived CDR1 and CDR2 are KGHSH and LQKENI. The CDR3 totals 15 residues. Here the CDR3 DNA reads TGTGCCAGCTCACCGGGACAGGGGAGGAACACTGAAGCTTTCTTT. It is translated as CASSPGQGRNTEAFF.

This chain's CDR3 is CASSIRAGSPYEQYF. The DNA of the CDR3 is TGTGCCAGCAGCATTCGGGCAGGGAGTCCCTACGAGCAGTACTTC. V gene TRBV9 combines with J gene TRBJ2-7; D is perhaps TRBD1 or TRBD2 (5 bases each). The CDR3 consists of 15 residues. The V end lost 4 bases, the J end lost 2 bases, and 16 bases lay between the germline ends. CDR1 and CDR2 (germline): SGDLS, YYNGEE.

This chain connects TRBV20-1 to TRBJ1-1; 12 bases map to TRBD1. Per germline, CDR1 DFQATT and CDR2 SNEGSKA (reference sequence). V shed 1 base and J 6 bases; nucleotides not matched to a gene: 3. CDR3 length: 14 residues. Here the CDR3 DNA reads TGCAGTGCTAGAGGGGACAGGGGGCGATCTGAAGCTTTCTTT. It encodes CSARGDRGRSEAFF.

This chain joins TRBV5-5 and TRBJ1-3; 9 positions match TRBD1. Germline V gene lookup returns CDR1 SGHKS and CDR2 YYEKEE (reference sequence). The length of the CDR3 is 17 residues. J lost 1 base, V lost 3 bases, and 8 bases had no gene match. The CDR3 sequence: CASSSLSTGGSGNTIYF. CDR3 nucleotide sequence: TGTGCCAGCAGCTCGCTCTCGACAGGGGGGTCTGGAAACACCATATATTTT.

The chain has TRBV7-8 and TRBJ2-3; D call uncertain. The ends were cut back, 4 bases at V and 5 bases at J, with 25 bases in the middle. The CDR3 is 18 amino acids. Germline CDR1 SGHVS, CDR2 FQNEAQ. The CDR3, as DNA: TGTGCCAGCAGCTACACCCCCTTCGAAGCGTCACCGGTAGATACGCAGTATTTT. Residues: CASSYTPFEASPVDTQYF. Combining the CDR3 with reference TRBV7-8 and TRBJ2-3 gives the whole variable domain GAGVSQSPRYKVAKRGQDVALRCDPISGHVSLFWYQQALGQGPEFLTYFQNEAQLDKSGLPSDRFFAERPEGSVSTLKIQRTQQEDSAVYLCASSYTPFEASPVDTQYFGPGTRLTVL.

This sequence joins TRBV28 and TRBJ2-7; 10 bases fit TRBD1. CDR3 length: 15 residues. V lost 6 bases, J lost 4 bases, and 9 bases stayed unmatched. CDR1 is MDHEN, CDR2 SYDVKM, per germline. The CDR3 region is CASSLTGTGDYEQYF. CDR3 DNA: TGTGCCAGCAGCCTGACAGGGACAGGGGATTACGAGCAGTACTTC.

J is TRBJ2-7 and V is TRBV27; D call uncertain. V was trimmed by 3 bases and J by 4 bases, leaving 7 bases between them. CDR3 length: 12 residues. Germline V gene data show CDR1 as MNHEY and CDR2 as SMNVEV (reference sequence). CDR3 sequence reads: CASSFDAYEQYF. The DNA for the CDR3 is TGTGCCAGCAGTTTCGACGCGTACGAGCAGTACTTC.

The chain combines TRBV7-2 with TRBJ2-1; TRBD2 matches at 7 bases. This CDR3 is built from 18 residues. V lost 1 base to trimming and J lost 6 bases; unmatched junction nucleotides: 15. CDR1 and CDR2 (germline): SGHTA, FQGNSA. The CDR3 reads CASSLEGMGRLAPNEQFF. CDR3 sequence (DNA): TGTGCCAGCAGCTTAGAGGGCATGGGGAGACTAGCCCCCAATGAGCAGTTCTTC.

This chain connects TRBV30 to TRBJ2-3; D possibly corresponds to TRBD2 (5 bases). The V end was cut by 2 bases, the J end by 6 bases, with 12 bases between. The CDR3 totals 13 residues. In germline, CDR1 is GTSNPN, CDR2 SVGIG (reference sequence). DNA of the CDR3: TGTGCCTGGAGTCCCCAAGCGGCGGATACGCAGTATTTT. Protein sequence: CAWSPQAADTQYF.

This clonotype was found a few times. This rearrangement joins TRBV20-1 to TRBJ2-7; 10 nucleotides match TRBD2. The CDR3 loop spans 13 amino acids. J lost 3 bases, V lost 3 bases, and 2 bases had no gene match. Germline CDR1 reads DFQATT; CDR2 reads SNEGSKA (reference sequence). The CDR3 here is CSARSSGSYEQYV. The CDR3 DNA reads as TGCAGTGCTAGGTCTAGCGGGAGCTACGAGCAGTACGTC.

The chain has TRBV6-2 or TRBV6-3 and TRBJ2-5; D possibly corresponds to TRBD1 (6 bases). The CDR3 is 12 residues long. Germline V lookup: CDR1 MNHEY, CDR2 SVGEGT. V was pared by 4 bases and J by 3 bases, with 6 bases between. CDR3 DNA sequence: TGTGCCAGCAGTTGGACAGAAGAGACCCAGTACTTC. Its translation: CASSWTEETQYF.

The chain has TRBV18 and TRBJ2-7, with 9 bases matching TRBD1. V dropped 5 bases and J dropped 12; count of bases not matched to a gene: 5. There are 11 residues in the CDR3. The germline CDR1 and CDR2 sequences are KGHSH and LQKENI. CDR3 DNA sequence: TGTGCCAGCTCAGTCCGGGACAGGGTGTACTTC. Residues: CASSVRDRVYF.

This clonotype has only a few counts. The chain recombines TRBV5-1 with TRBJ2-3; 10 bases line up with TRBD1. Losses at the gene ends were 3 bases for V and 3 bases for J; bases not matched to a gene: 13. Germline V gene sequence: CDR1 SGHRS, CDR2 YFSETQ. The CDR3 has 18 residues. The DNA of the CDR3 is TGCGCCAGCAGCTCGCCGGGACAGGGGAGGGGTAGGACAGATACGCAGTATTTT. It translates to CASSSPGQGRGRTDTQYF.

This clonotype has a handful of counts. The chain joins TRBV7-9 to TRBJ2-3, with D tentatively TRBD2 (5 bases). CDR1 and CDR2 from the germline V gene are SEHNR and FQNEAQ (reference sequence). With 1 base removed from V and 2 bases from J, the gap between germline ends came to 10 bases. The CDR3 extends over 15 amino acids. Here the CDR3 DNA reads TGTGCCAGCAGCTTAGTGCCGGGAACCACAGATACGCAGTATTTT. This gives the protein CASSLVPGTTDTQYF.

V usage is TRBV29-1 and J usage is TRBJ1-5; possibly TRBD1 for D (5 bases). The CDR3 totals 13 residues. Germline lookup yields CDR1 SQVTM and CDR2 ANQGSEA. V dropped 4 bases and J dropped 5 bases, with 12 bases sitting between them. The CDR3 here is CSVGGGRYQPQHF. In nucleotides, the CDR3 is TGCAGCGTTGGTGGGGGTAGGTATCAGCCCCAGCATTTT.

The rearrangement uses TRBV7-2 and TRBJ2-3, with TRBD2 matching 14 bases. V was pared by 3 bases and J by 6 bases, with 5 bases of the junction left unmatched. The CDR3 covers 16 residues. Germline V gives CDR1 SGHTA, CDR2 FQGNSA. CDR3 loop: CASSFGTSGSWDTQYF. The DNA of the CDR3 is TGTGCCAGCAGCTTCGGGACTAGCGGGAGTTGGGATACGCAGTATTTT.

This chain connects TRBV28 to TRBJ2-3, with 13 bases matching TRBD2. This CDR3 contains 16 residues. Germline CDR1 MDHEN, CDR2 SYDVKM. V lost 6 bases and J lost 3; bases outside the gene matches: 6. CDR3 coding DNA: TGTGCCAGCAGCCAGACTAGCGGGAGGTTAACAGATACGCAGTATTTT. It is translated as CASSQTSGRLTDTQYF.

This clonotype showed up just a few times. V and J are TRBV6-1 and TRBJ1-4, with D uncertain. Germline CDR1 is MNHNS and CDR2 is SASEGT. The V end was cut by 0 bases, the J end by 5 bases, with 19 bases between. The CDR3 loop spans 18 amino acids. The CDR3 coding sequence is TGTGCCAGCAGTGAAGCGGTGTGGAGTTCAGGCCAGAATGAAAAACTGTTTTTT. It encodes CASSEAVWSSGQNEKLFF.